This T cell receptor beta chain is drawn from a study of OX40 agonist ivuxolimab in advanced cancers. The method was immunoSEQ multiplex PCR; TCRdb's version includes in-frame clones alone and lacks a portion of them. Of about 51,000 clones in the sample, roughly 84% were seen once. This CDR3 comprises 15 residues. CDR1 and CDR2 from the germline V gene are LNHNV and YYDKDF (reference sequence). Trimming removed 2 bases at V and 3 bases at J, with 8 bases between. The chain is built from TRBV15 and TRBJ2-6; D may be TRBD1 (5 bases). The receptor was derived from an adult with an advanced solid tumor such as melanoma, head and neck, liver or kidney cancer. Sequenced here: CD4+ or CD8+ T cells sorted from blood, sampled in a trial of the OX40 agonist ivuxolimab. In nucleotides, the CDR3 is TGTGCCACCAGCAGACAGGGTAATGGGGCCAACGTCCTGACTTTC. Translating gives CATSRQGNGANVLTF.